The sequence of this T cell receptor beta chain was determined in a study of Ad26.COV2.S vaccination and SARS-CoV-2 variants. Study-wide background: Doses of Ad26.COV2.S were injected into muscle once or twice, 56 days apart.

Treatment defined: some 20 received Ad26.COV2.S at low or high dose, single or two shots; roughly 5 received placebo; per-sample allocation not given. Sample collection was performed on day 63 after the first vaccine or placebo injection. An Ad26 vector expressing Wuhan-strain SARS-CoV-2 spike served as the vaccine. Method: immunoSEQ multiplex PCR; TCRdb's copy keeps in-frame clones and lacks some. The data contain 410,000 or so clones, 80% to 95% of them singletons. CDR3 length equals 14 residues. V was shortened by 0 bases and J by 6 bases, with 9 bases between the two germline ends. Germline V gene lookup returns CDR1 MNHNS and CDR2 SASEGT.

Source: peripheral blood, taken in a trial of Ad26.COV2.S vaccine versus placebo. This chain links TRBV6-1 with TRBJ1-5, with no clear D. The receptor comes from a person aged 18 to 59 who received the Ad26.COV2.S COVID-19 vaccine or a placebo. The CDR3 loop reads CASSEALGGQPQHF. The CDR3 nucleotides are TGTGCCAGCAGTGAAGCCTTGGGTGGTCAGCCCCAGCATTTT.